The sequence of this T cell receptor beta chain was determined in a study of T cell responses to AZD1222 COVID-19 vaccine. Libraries were prepared by immunoSEQ multiplex PCR; TCRdb keeps only in-frame clonotypes and omits some of them. The data hold over 75,000 clones, with around 90% observed a single time. CDR3 length equals 15 residues. Germline V CDR1 and CDR2: LNHNV, YYDKDF (reference sequence). V lost 7 bases and J lost 4; bases outside the gene matches: 11. This TCR was recovered from an adult in good health. The specimen was peripheral blood, collected on day 0 of AZD1222 vaccination. The rearrangement joins TRBV15 to TRBJ2-5; TRBD2 aligns across 8 bases. Here the CDR3 reads CATTESGSRGETQYF. CDR3 in DNA: TGTGCCACCACCGAAAGCGGGAGTAGAGGAGAGACCCAGTACTTC.